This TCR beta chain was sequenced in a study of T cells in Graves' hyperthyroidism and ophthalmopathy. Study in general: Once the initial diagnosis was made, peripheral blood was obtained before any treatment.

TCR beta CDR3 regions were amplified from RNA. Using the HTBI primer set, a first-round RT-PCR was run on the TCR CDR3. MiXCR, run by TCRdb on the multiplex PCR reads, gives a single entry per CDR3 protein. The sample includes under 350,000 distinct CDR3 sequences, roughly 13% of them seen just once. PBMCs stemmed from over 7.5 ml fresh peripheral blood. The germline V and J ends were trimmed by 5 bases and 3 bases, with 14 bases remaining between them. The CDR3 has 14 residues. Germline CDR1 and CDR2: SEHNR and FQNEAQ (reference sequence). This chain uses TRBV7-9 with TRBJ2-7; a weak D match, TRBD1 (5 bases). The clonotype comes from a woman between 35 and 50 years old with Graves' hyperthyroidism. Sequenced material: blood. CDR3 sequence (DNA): TGTGCCAGCAGCGCCCCACTGACAGTCTACGAGCAGTACTTC. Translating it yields CASSAPLTVYEQYF.